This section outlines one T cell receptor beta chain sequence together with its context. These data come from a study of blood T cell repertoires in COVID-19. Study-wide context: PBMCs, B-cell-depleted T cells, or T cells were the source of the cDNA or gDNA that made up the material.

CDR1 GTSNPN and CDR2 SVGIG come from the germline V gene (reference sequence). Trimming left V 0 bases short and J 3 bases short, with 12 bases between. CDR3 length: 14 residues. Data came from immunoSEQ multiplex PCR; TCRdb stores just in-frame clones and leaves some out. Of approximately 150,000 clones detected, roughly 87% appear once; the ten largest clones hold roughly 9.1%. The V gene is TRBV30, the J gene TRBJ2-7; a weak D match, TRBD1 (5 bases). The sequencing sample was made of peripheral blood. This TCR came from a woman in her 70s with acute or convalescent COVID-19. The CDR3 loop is CAWSVVGHVYEQYF. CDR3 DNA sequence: TGTGCCTGGAGTGTTGTCGGACACGTCTACGAGCAGTACTTC.